Listed here is a single T cell receptor (beta chain). The CDR3 runs 15 residues. Germline CDR1 SGHAT, CDR2 FQNNGV. Germline trimming cut 5 bases from V and 7 bases from J; bases unmatched to any gene: 7. Generated by immunoSEQ multiplex PCR, the TCRdb table keeps only in-frame clones and is missing some. The profile shows 150,000 to 200,000 clones, 87% of them singletons. These data are taken from a study of blood T cell repertoires in COVID-19. This rearrangement joins TRBV11-2 to TRBJ1-3; 11 bases align to TRBD1. Material: peripheral blood. The source of this sequence is a woman between 45 and 60 years old with acute or convalescent COVID-19. The CDR3 reads CASSVTGTGGNTIYF. The CDR3, as DNA: TGTGCCAGCAGCGTCACCGGGACAGGGGGTAACACCATATATTTT.